This is a list of T cell receptor beta chains from one sample in a study of early T cells in non-severe SARS-CoV-2 infection. From the 5' RACE reads, TCRdb called clonotypes with MiXCR, one entry per CDR3 protein. Counted here are some 71,000 distinct CDR3 sequences, approximately 14% occurring once; the ten biggest clones make up around 15%. The sample comprised whole blood. The receptors shown here come from an adult who was a healthcare worker with PCR-confirmed SARS-CoV-2 infection or an uninfected control (not recorded which). The CDR3 runs from the conserved cysteine through the conserved F or W. A D gene is named only where the DNA matches it firmly. Only some rows state a clone size, as once, few, many or a class for expanded clones.

>many|TRBJ1-6|TRBV2|NA
CASTGPNSPLHF
TGTGCCAGCACGGGGCCCAATTCACCCCTCCACTTT
>NA|TRBJ2-3|TRBV2|TRBD1
CASTGTGTRSTDTQYF
TGTGCCAGTACCGGGACAGGAACCCGTAGCACAGATACGCAGTATTTT
>few|TRBJ1-1|TRBV7-2|NA
CASSLRGMGTEAFF
TGTGCCAGCAGCTTAAGGGGCATGGGCACTGAAGCTTTCTTT
>NA|TRBJ2-2|TRBV29-1|NA
CSVDYGPGELFF
TGCAGCGTTGATTACGGTCCCGGGGAGCTGTTTTTT
>many|TRBJ1-1|TRBV10-3|NA
CAISESMGGESNTEAFF
TGTGCCATCAGTGAGTCTATGGGGGGCGAGTCCAATACTGAAGCTTTCTTT
>few|TRBJ2-3|TRBV19|NA
CASQLYGQGTTDMQYF
TGTGCCAGTCAGTTATATGGGCAGGGGACCACAGATATGCAGTATTTT
>NA|TRBJ2-7|TRBV29-1|NA
CSAQSTYEQYF
TGCAGCGCACAGTCGACCTACGAGCAGTACTTC
>NA|TRBJ1-1|TRBV7-2|NA
CASSLWRGANTEAFF
TGTGCCAGCAGCTTATGGAGGGGAGCGAACACTGAAGCTTTCTTT
>NA|TRBJ1-4|TRBV3-1|NA
CASSSTGTTNEKLFF
TGTGCCAGCAGCTCTACAGGGACAACTAATGAAAAACTGTTTTTT
>few|TRBJ1-2|TRBV7-9|NA
CASSFRASNYGYTF
TGTGCCAGCAGCTTCAGGGCCTCAAACTATGGCTACACCTTC
>many|TRBJ1-2|TRBV6-5|TRBD1
CASSYRDRLGYGYTF
TGTGCCAGCAGTTACAGGGACAGGCTTGGGTATGGCTACACCTTC
>NA|TRBJ2-1|TRBV5-1|NA
CASSQDVYEQFF
TGCGCCAGCAGTCAGGACGTCTATGAGCAGTTCTTC
>few|TRBJ1-1|TRBV29-1|NA
CSVTGLMNTEAFF
TGCAGCGTCACGGGACTGATGAACACTGAAGCTTTCTTT
>NA|TRBJ1-5|TRBV11-2|NA
CASSLVGGNQPQHF
TGTGCCAGCAGCTTAGTAGGGGGCAATCAGCCCCAGCATTTT
>NA|TRBJ1-1|TRBV29-1|NA
CSGRLNTEAFF
TGCAGCGGGAGATTGAACACTGAAGCTTTCTTT
>NA|TRBJ1-1|TRBV30|NA
CAWRVNGITEAFF
TGTGCCTGGAGGGTAAATGGGATAACTGAAGCTTTCTTT
>few|TRBJ1-1|TRBV12-3/TRBV12-4|TRBD1
CASSTGTVNTEAFF
TGTGCCAGCAGCACCGGGACAGTGAACACTGAAGCTTTCTTT
>NA|TRBJ2-7|TRBV20-1|TRBD2
CSARSLGREYEQYF
TGCAGTGCTAGATCCCTGGGGAGGGAGTACGAGCAGTACTTC
>NA|TRBJ1-1|TRBV6-5|TRBD1
CASRPFTGDYEAFF
TGTGCCAGCAGACCGTTTACAGGGGACTATGAAGCTTTCTTT
>NA|TRBJ2-3|TRBV6-1|NA
CASSEGVLGGGSTDTQYF
TGTGCCAGCAGTGAAGGGGTTCTAGGGGGTGGAAGCACAGATACGCAGTATTTT
>NA|TRBJ2-2|TRBV2|NA
CASSTETGELFF
TGTGCCAGCAGTACGGAGACCGGGGAGCTGTTTTTT
>NA|TRBJ2-7|TRBV11-1|TRBD1
CASSADRGTYEQYF
TGTGCCAGCAGCGCGGACAGGGGCACCTACGAGCAGTACTTC
>few|TRBJ2-7|TRBV19|NA
CASSIKGGGYEQYF
TGTGCCAGTAGTATTAAGGGAGGCGGCTACGAGCAGTACTTC
>NA|TRBJ2-7|TRBV20-1|NA
CSARVDKEQYF
TGCAGTGCTAGAGTGGACAAAGAGCAGTACTTC
>NA|TRBJ2-7|TRBV18|TRBD1
CASSLLGTGSYEQYF
TGTGCCAGCTCTCTATTAGGGACAGGGAGCTACGAGCAGTACTTC
>few|TRBJ2-7|TRBV12-3/TRBV12-4|TRBD2
CASSPWLAGGLHYEQYF
TGTGCCAGCAGCCCGTGGCTAGCGGGGGGTTTACACTACGAGCAGTACTTC
>few|TRBJ2-4|TRBV27|NA
CASSELAKNIQYF
TGTGCCAGCAGTGAGTTAGCCAAAAACATTCAGTACTTC
>many|TRBJ2-1|TRBV7-2|NA
CASSLASRGESYNEQFF
TGTGCCAGCAGCTTAGCGTCGAGGGGGGAGTCCTACAATGAGCAGTTCTTC
>NA|TRBJ2-7|TRBV4-2|NA
CASSQLGGTNYEQYF
TGTGCCAGCAGCCAACTAGGGGGGACAAATTACGAGCAGTACTTC